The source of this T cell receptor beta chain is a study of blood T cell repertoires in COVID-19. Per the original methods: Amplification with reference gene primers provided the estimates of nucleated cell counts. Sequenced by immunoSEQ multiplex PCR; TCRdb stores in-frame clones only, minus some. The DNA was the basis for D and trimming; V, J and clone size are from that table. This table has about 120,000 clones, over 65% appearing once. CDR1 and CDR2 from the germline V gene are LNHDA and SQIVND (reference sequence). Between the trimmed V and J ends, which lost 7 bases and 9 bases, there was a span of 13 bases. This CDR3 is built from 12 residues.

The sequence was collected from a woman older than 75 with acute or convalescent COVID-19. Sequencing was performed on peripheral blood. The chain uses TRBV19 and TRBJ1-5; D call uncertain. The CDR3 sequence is CASTDRDWPQHF. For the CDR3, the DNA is TGTGCCAGTACCGATCGAGATTGGCCCCAGCATTTT.